The clone carrying this TCR beta chain was counted only a few times. What it binds is unknown. Ophthalmopathy patients all had a Clinical Activity Score of at least 3, a NOSPECS grade of at least 4 and disease under 3 months old. This sample is part of a study of T cells in Graves' hyperthyroidism and ophthalmopathy. Study details: Peripheral blood collection took place at initial diagnosis, before any treatment.

Notes on the study in general: Also found in blood were most expanded thyroid clonotypes above 0.001.

The TCR beta CDR3 regions underwent amplification using RNA transcripts as the source. HTBI primers drove first-round RT-PCR of the TCR CDR3. TCRdb analysed the multiplex PCR reads with MiXCR anew, one entry per CDR3 protein. The table includes about 52,000 distinct CDR3 sequences, less than 60% detected once. The sequence was obtained from a woman aged 45-65 years with Graves' ophthalmopathy. The sample consisted of blood.

The CDR3, as DNA: TGTGCCAGCGGACAGGGGGACTATGGCTACACCTTC. Translated: CASGQGDYGYTF. The chain couples TRBV3-1 to TRBJ1-2; 10 bases are shared with TRBD1. Germline V gene lookup returns CDR1 LGHDT and CDR2 YNNKEL (reference sequence). V was clipped by 8 bases and J by 3 bases; unmatched bases: 0. This CDR3 region has 12 residues.